This record concerns one TCR beta chain sequence. Its antigen is not known. There are 16 residues in the CDR3. These data are taken from a study of graft-versus-host responses after intestinal transplantation. Overall study context: Recipients received multivisceral, liver-intestinal, or isolated intestinal transplants.

Study-wide results and caveats: GvH clones occurred in recipient marrow; some first appeared in ileum or blood.

The table came from immunoSEQ multiplex PCR; TCRdb's copy has only in-frame clones and leaves some out. The sample has 85,000 to 130,000 clones; roughly 87% are singletons. The chain carries TRBV12-2 and TRBJ1-5; TRBD1 reflects the table's D call only, with no check against the DNA. TRBV12-2 is a recognized pseudogene. The receptor was isolated from a human donor who received an intestinal transplant. Here the sequenced sample was unstimulated CD4+ T cells sorted from spleen or lymph node cells, taken before intestinal transplant. The CDR3 region is CASRLKSGYSNQPQHF. CDR3 nucleotide sequence: TGTGCAAGTCGCTTGAAATCAGGGTATAGCAATCAGCCCCAGCATTTT.